The source of this TCR beta chain is a study of beta chain features in type 1 diabetes (dated by TCRdb to 2017 to 2018). About the investigation overall: No differences in mean age, gender distribution, total cell number or subset yield were found between patients and healthy donors. In the study, recently diagnosed type 1 diabetes patients and matched healthy donors were compared on the TCRB repertoires of their sorted circulating CD4+ T cell subsets. Whereas all 30 or so donors provided naive and central memory subsets, regulatory and stem cell-like memory subsets were isolated from just 8 patients and roughly 8 healthy donors. A total of about 110,000,000 sorted cells were examined across all samples, and a strong correlation was observed between cell number per subset and RNA yield.

All of the isolated RNA was reverse transcribed with the High Capacity cDNA Reverse Transcription Kit, so expressed TCRB transcripts were sequenced. Deep immunoSEQ sequencing was applied to naive, central memory and regulatory T cell samples, giving an average of around 4 million total reads per sample. Sorted cells were lysed in RLT buffer and RNA was extracted with DNase-treated RNeasy Micro or Mini kits, depending on cell number. To prevent cross-contamination, each cell subset was processed individually, whereas patient and healthy donor samples were processed jointly. The immunoSEQ multiplex PCR was used to amplify TCRB sequences from cDNA, yielding 87-bp fragments that span the CDR3 region. Sequencing of the amplicons was done on the Illumina HiSeq platform. Concerning the study's data processing: PCR bias was computationally corrected using synthetic template baselines, reads within Hamming distance 2 were collapsed, and singletons that could not be merged were discarded. Reads were aligned to IMGT to assign V, D and J genes, CDR3 length, and insertions or deletions at six rearrangement sites. Within each subset, clonotype counts were normalized to sorted cell number, and only after that were true diversity and Gini coefficients computed with the tcR R package. The overlap coefficient, calculated on TCRB nucleotide sequences, was used to measure repertoire sharing. Out-of-frame TCRB sequences from naive cells were analyzed as a proxy for the pre-selection repertoire. As stored in TCRdb, this immuneACCESS dataset retains in-frame rearrangements with V and J assigned. A fraction of the clones does not appear; measured against another copy, unresolved V genes explain less than half of the discrepancy, and the remainder lacks a known reason. V and J calls plus clone size are reproduced from that table; the DNA served to infer D and trimming. The sample contains under 950,000 clones, about 17% of them found a single time. Around 0.02% of the sample is in the top ten clones.

On this clone itself: Its antigen specificity is not known. Within one base of it there is no much larger clone, and no base qualities were kept.

Results and caveats for the whole study, not just this receptor: In all four CD4+ subsets, TCRB CDR3 length was moderately but significantly shorter in type 1 diabetes patients. Naive, central memory and regulatory TCRB repertoires appeared to be more similar among patients than among healthy donors. Only small numbers of individuals were included in the HLA sub-analyses, which left unresolved whether HLA type had any influence on TCRB rearrangement. Sequencing cDNA rather than genomic DNA could over-represent highly expressing activated cells, although activation and CD3 levels did not differ between groups. PCR might favor shorter templates, but patient and control samples were amplified and corrected together, so any skew would affect both groups equally. Fewer insertions and more nucleotide deletions at VDJ recombination sites were observed in patients with type 1 diabetes, implying thymic rearrangement abnormalities.

From each donor, a single peripheral blood sample of approximately 110 mL on average was drawn into heparinised tubes. A BD FACSAria II and a panel including CD45RO, CCR7, CD25, CD127, CD95 and CD27 were used to sort naive, central memory, regulatory and stem cell-like memory CD4+ T cells. Every sorted population had a purity above 95%. PBMCs were separated immediately by Lymphoprep density gradient centrifugation and were stained directly, without being cultured. So that batch effects would be minimized, each experiment stained and sorted samples in pairs, pairing one healthy donor with one patient. Spanning cysteine to phenylalanine, the CDR3 consists of 13 amino acids. The only DNA kept is the CDR3, 39 bases in frame from the first base. The CDR1 and CDR2 encoded by the germline V gene are KGHSH and LQKENI. The trim is 6 bases for V and 3 bases for J, with a gap of 10 bases between the germline ends.

In this chain, TRBV18 is recombined with TRBJ2-3; the D segment is perhaps TRBD1 or TRBD2, each sharing 5 matched bases. Sequenced input: naive CD4+ T cells from blood. According to the study, the label for this sample's cell subset or site signals: true naive CD4+ T cells. This TCR came from a woman between 18 and 29 years old in good health. The CDR3 sequence is CASSRDQTDTQYF. The sequenced DNA is TGTGCCAGCTCTCGGGACCAAACAGATACGCAGTATTTT.